Each of the 27 T cell receptor beta chains below was sequenced from the same sample in a study of shared clonotypes between healthy human individuals. Using immunoSEQ multiplex PCR, the repertoire was profiled, and TCRdb retains in-frame clones only, with some absent. The data contain about 470,000 clones, roughly 80% of them seen just once; the ten biggest clones take up roughly 13%. Material: PBMCs. Receptor source: a woman aged 40 to 50 in good health. Some clones in this sample may be carry-over from other donors' samples.

The chain recombines TRBV19 with TRBJ1-6; TRBD1 matches 10 bases. Losses at the gene ends were 4 bases for V and 10 bases for J; bases not matched to a gene: 7. Germline V gene data show CDR1 as LNHDA and CDR2 as SQIVND (reference sequence). This CDR3 contains 15 residues. CDR3 coding DNA: TGTGCCAGTAGTACAAGGACAGGGGGGGAATCACCCCTCCACTTT. It translates to CASSTRTGGESPLHF. The complete variable domain, with remaining parts taken from reference TRBV19 and TRBJ1-6, reads DGGITQSPKYLFRKEGQNVTLSCEQNLNHDAMYWYRQDPGQGLRLIYYSQIVNDFQKGDIAEGYSVSREKKESFPLTVTSAQKNPTAFYLCASSTRTGGESPLHFGNGTRLTVT.

The J gene is TRBJ2-3, the V gene TRBV7-4, with D perhaps TRBD2 (5 bases). V dropped 5 bases and J dropped 5 bases, with 17 bases sitting between them. The germline V gene has CDR1 SGHVT and CDR2 SQSDAQ. CDR3 length: 15 residues. The CDR3: CASSRGSPAEDTQYF. The CDR3 DNA reads TGTGCCAGCAGCCGCGGGTCCCCGGCGGAAGATACGCAGTATTTT.

The chain combines TRBV6-1 with TRBJ2-7; D gene unclear. CDR1 MNHNS and CDR2 SASEGT come from the germline V gene. The CDR3 contains 12 residues. V lost 5 bases and J 4 bases, leaving 9 bases between the germline ends. The chain's CDR3 is CASSTHIYEQYF. In nucleotides, the CDR3 is TGTGCCAGCAGTACCCACATTTACGAGCAGTACTTC.

The chain employs TRBV5-4 and TRBJ1-3; perhaps TRBD1 as D (5 bases). V lost 0 bases to trimming and J lost 1 base, with 11 bases between them. CDR3 length: 16 amino acids. Looked up from germline, CDR1 is SGHNT and CDR2 is YYREEE (reference sequence). CDR3 in DNA: TGTGCCAGCAGCTTGGCCTTGGGGGGTTCTGGAAACACCATATATTTT. Translation gives CASSLALGGSGNTIYF.

This chain joins TRBV6-1 and TRBJ2-2; TRBD1 matches 8 bases. The CDR3 runs to 12 residues. From germline, CDR1 is MNHNS and CDR2 SASEGT. The ends lost 8 bases at V and 6 bases at J; junction bases unmatched: 2. The CDR3, as DNA: TGTGCCAGCCTGACAGGGGCCGGGGAGCTGTTTTTT. It encodes CASLTGAGELFF.

The rearrangement uses TRBV2 and TRBJ2-1; TRBD2 agrees at 11 bases. CDR1 and CDR2 (germline): SNHLY, FYNNEI. V lost 10 bases and J lost 4; bases outside the gene matches: 6. The CDR3 is 14 residues long. The CDR3 protein is CATQGTSGYNEQFF. The CDR3, as DNA: TGTGCCACTCAAGGGACTAGCGGATACAATGAGCAGTTCTTC.

J is TRBJ2-1 and V is TRBV19; 12 bases match TRBD2. CDR1 and CDR2 (germline): LNHDA, SQIVND (reference sequence). The CDR3 consists of 17 residues. After removal of 5 bases from V and 1 base from J, the junction contained 6 bases not matched to a gene. The CDR3 spells CASSALLAGGSYNEQFF. In DNA, the CDR3 is TGTGCCAGTAGTGCCCTACTAGCGGGAGGATCCTACAATGAGCAGTTCTTC.

A single count supports this clone. V and J are TRBV5-6 and TRBJ2-3; D unclear. Between the trimmed V and J ends, which lost 0 bases and 5 bases, there was a span of 4 bases. Germline-derived CDR1 and CDR2 are SGHDT and YYEEEE. The CDR3 loop spans 12 amino acids. CDR3 loop: CASSLGIDTQYF. CDR3 DNA sequence: TGTGCCAGCAGCTTGGGTATAGATACGCAGTATTTT.

The rearrangement uses TRBV21-1 and TRBJ1-1; the listed D gene, TRBD1, was not tested against the DNA. TRBV21-1 is annotated as a pseudogene. The CDR3 length is 14 residues. Here the CDR3 DNA reads TGTGCCAGCAGCAACCAGGGCGGGAACACTGAAGCTTTCTTT. Translation: CASSNQGGNTEAFF.

V and J are TRBV7-8 and TRBJ2-2; no firm D call. This CDR3 is built from 12 residues. Germline-derived CDR1 and CDR2 are SGHVS and FQNEAQ. The V end was cut by 4 bases, the J end by 8 bases, with 8 bases between. This CDR3 reads CASSSNTGELFF. The CDR3 DNA sequence: TGTGCCAGCAGCTCAAATACAGGGGAGCTGTTTTTT.

In the case of this clone: Other DNA sequences from this sample encode an identical CDR3 as well. The J gene is TRBJ1-1, the V gene TRBV6-1; no definite D call. CDR1 MNHNS and CDR2 SASEGT come from the germline V gene. V was cut by 5 bases and J by 1 base, with 8 bases left in between. This CDR3 region has 13 residues. In DNA form, the CDR3 reads TGTGCCAGCAGTCCGGGCGAGAACACTGAAGCTTTCTTT. Translating it yields CASSPGENTEAFF.

The chain is built from TRBV10-3 and TRBJ1-2, with TRBD1 matching over 11 bases. The CDR3 length is 14 residues. After removal of 6 bases from V and 4 bases from J, the junction contained 4 bases not matched to a gene. From germline, CDR1 is ENHRY and CDR2 SYGVKD. The chain's CDR3 is CAISGQGATYGYTF. The DNA of the CDR3 is TGTGCCATCAGCGGACAGGGGGCCACCTATGGCTACACCTTC.

This clone has a count of ten or more. The chain employs TRBV10-3 and TRBJ1-5, with a tentative D call TRBD1 (5 bases). V was cut by 4 bases and J by 11 bases, with 18 bases left in between. CDR3 length: 14 amino acids. Germline CDR1 and CDR2: ENHRY and SYGVKD. The CDR3 protein is CAISAGTGAEAQHF. The DNA of the CDR3 is TGTGCCATCAGTGCCGGGACGGGCGCGGAGGCCCAGCATTTT.

The chain links TRBV13 to TRBJ2-3; D assignment may be TRBD1 or TRBD2 (5 bases each). The CDR3 runs to 16 residues. Germline CDR1 reads PRHDT; CDR2 reads FYEKMQ (reference sequence). Trimming shortened V by 5 bases and J by 0 bases, and 15 bases separated the two germline ends. The CDR3 loop is CASSLGTTISTDTQYF. CDR3 DNA: TGTGCCAGCAGCCTCGGGACCACTATTAGCACAGATACGCAGTATTTT.

This rearrangement joins TRBV15 to TRBJ2-5; 8 nucleotides align to TRBD1. Trimming cost V 3 bases and J 5 bases; bases outside gene matches: 11. Germline V lookup: CDR1 LNHNV, CDR2 YYDKDF (reference sequence). This CDR3 contains 16 residues. The CDR3 region is CATSSSFTGGWETQYF. CDR3 in DNA: TGTGCCACCAGCAGCTCTTTTACAGGGGGATGGGAGACCCAGTACTTC.

V is TRBV28 and J is TRBJ1-4; D unclear. Trimming cost V 5 bases and J 5 bases, with 12 bases left between them. Germline lookup yields CDR1 MDHEN and CDR2 SYDVKM. The CDR3 runs 14 residues. The CDR3 DNA is TGTGCCAGCAGTCCCCGGGCCTTAAATGAAAAACTGTTTTTT. Its protein is CASSPRALNEKLFF.

The CDR3 loop is CASSEAGGPTYSNQPQHF. In nucleotides, the CDR3 is TGTGCCAGCAGTGAAGCAGGAGGACCCACCTATAGCAATCAGCCCCAGCATTTT. The chain couples TRBV2 to TRBJ1-5; D gene unclear. The CDR3 covers 18 residues. Trimming removed 0 bases from V and 0 bases from J, with 15 bases in between. CDR1 and CDR2 from the germline V gene are SNHLY and FYNNEI. Complete variable domain (other parts from reference TRBV2 and TRBJ1-5): EPEVTQTPSHQVTQMGQEVILRCVPISNHLYFYWYRQILGQKVEFLVSFYNNEISEKSEIFDDQFSVERPDGSNFTLKIRSTKLEDSAMYFCASSEAGGPTYSNQPQHFGDGTRLSIL.

The V call is TRBV19, the J call TRBJ2-5; D is uncertain. The V end was cut by 3 bases, the J end by 5 bases, with 4 bases between. Germline V CDR1 and CDR2: LNHDA, SQIVND (reference sequence). This CDR3 spans 11 amino acids. The CDR3 coding sequence is TGTGCCAGTAGTATCTCGGAGACCCAGTACTTC. Translation gives CASSISETQYF.

This clone was found a few times. The chain couples TRBV2 to TRBJ2-4; D may correspond to TRBD1 or TRBD2 (6 bases each). Deletions cut 4 bases from V and 6 bases from J, with 19 bases between. The CDR3 extends over 16 amino acids. The germline CDR1 and CDR2 sequences are SNHLY and FYNNEI. The CDR3 here is CASSVTSGAGGNIQYF. CDR3 coding DNA: TGTGCCAGCAGTGTGACTTCAGGGGCCGGGGGAAACATTCAGTACTTC.

The chain couples TRBV6-1 to TRBJ2-5, with D unclear. V was pared by 3 bases and J by 3 bases, with 8 bases between. Germline CDR1 reads MNHNS; CDR2 reads SASEGT. The CDR3 runs to 13 residues. Here the CDR3 DNA reads TGTGCCAGCAGTGACCAGGCTAAAGAGACCCAGTACTTC. Residues: CASSDQAKETQYF.

The chain carries TRBV11-3 and TRBJ2-2; 13 positions agree with TRBD2. The germline gives CDR1 SGHNT, CDR2 YENEEA. This CDR3 region has 19 residues. V gave up 5 bases and J gave up 1 base; unmatched junction bases: 10. The CDR3 DNA is TGTGCCAGCAGCCCCGGACTAGCGGGAGCGGGGATGAACACCGGGGAGCTGTTTTTT. Protein: CASSPGLAGAGMNTGELFF.

This clone was seen just once. The rearrangement uses TRBV30 and TRBJ2-7; TRBD2 matches at 9 bases. The length of the CDR3 is 15 residues. Germline CDR1 and CDR2: GTSNPN and SVGIG (reference sequence). Germline trimming cut 2 bases from V and 4 bases from J; bases unmatched to any gene: 9. CDR3 protein: CAWSWSGRIGYEQYF. CDR3 DNA sequence: TGTGCCTGGAGTTGGAGCGGGAGGATAGGTTACGAGCAGTACTTC. Supplemented by reference TRBV30 and TRBJ2-7, the full variable domain reads SQTIHQWPATLVQPVGSPLSLECTVEGTSNPNLYWYRQAAGRGLQLLFYSVGIGQISSEVPQNLSASRPQDRQFILSSKKLLLSDSGFYLCAWSWSGRIGYEQYFGPGTRLTVT.

The rearrangement links TRBV11-2 to TRBJ2-2; D gene uncertain. This CDR3 contains 12 residues. Trimming cost V 5 bases and J 7 bases, with 8 bases left between them. Per the germline V gene, CDR1 is SGHAT and CDR2 is FQNNGV. The CDR3 sequence is CASSPSRGELFF. The CDR3 DNA sequence: TGTGCCAGCAGCCCCTCCCGCGGGGAGCTGTTTTTT.

This clone appeared a few times. The chain couples TRBV5-5 to TRBJ2-3; 12 bases line up with TRBD2. Looked up from germline, CDR1 is SGHKS and CDR2 is YYEKEE (reference sequence). The CDR3 has 15 residues. V lost 6 bases to trimming and J lost 4 bases; unmatched junction nucleotides: 6. The CDR3: CASMPSGRGADTQYF. In DNA, the CDR3 is TGTGCCAGCATGCCTAGCGGGAGGGGCGCAGATACGCAGTATTTT.

This chain connects TRBV7-9 to TRBJ1-1; TRBD1 is a possible D gene (5 bases). Trimming pared 5 bases from V and 4 bases from J, leaving 14 bases between. Per germline, CDR1 SEHNR and CDR2 FQNEAQ (reference sequence). The CDR3 is 14 amino acids. As DNA, the CDR3 is TGTGCCAGCAGCCAAAGCGGGGGGGGCACTGAAGCTTTCTTT. Translated: CASSQSGGGTEAFF.

The CDR3, as DNA: TGTGCCAGCAGCTTGAAGGACAGGGGGGCGGGGTACGAGCAGTACTTC. It is translated as CASSLKDRGAGYEQYF. V usage is TRBV5-4 and J usage is TRBJ2-7; 10 bases map to TRBD1. This CDR3 region has 16 residues. The trim removed 1 base at V and 4 bases at J, leaving 8 bases unmatched. Germline assignment: CDR1 SGHNT and CDR2 YYREEE (reference sequence).

The chain joins TRBV5-4 to TRBJ2-7; D remains unclear. The CDR3 spans 12 residues. Trimming removed 4 bases at V and 6 bases at J, with 11 bases between. Germline CDR1 SGHNT, CDR2 YYREEE (reference sequence). This CDR3 is CASSDEYSEQYF. The CDR3 coding sequence is TGTGCCAGCAGCGATGAGTACTCCGAGCAGTACTTC.